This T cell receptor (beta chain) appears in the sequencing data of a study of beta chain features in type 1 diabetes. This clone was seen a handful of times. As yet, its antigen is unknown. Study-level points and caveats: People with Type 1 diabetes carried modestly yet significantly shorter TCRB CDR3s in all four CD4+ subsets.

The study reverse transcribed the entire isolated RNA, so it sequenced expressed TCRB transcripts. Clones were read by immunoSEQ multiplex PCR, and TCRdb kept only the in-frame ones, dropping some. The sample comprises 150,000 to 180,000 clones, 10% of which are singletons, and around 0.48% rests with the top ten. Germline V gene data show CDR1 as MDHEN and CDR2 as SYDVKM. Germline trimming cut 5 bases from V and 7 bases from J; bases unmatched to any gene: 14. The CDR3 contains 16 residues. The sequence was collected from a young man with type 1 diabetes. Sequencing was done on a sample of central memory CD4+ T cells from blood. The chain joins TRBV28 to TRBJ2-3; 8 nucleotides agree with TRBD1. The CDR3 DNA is TGTGCCAGCAGTCCCAGGACAGGGAGAGGATCAAATACGCAGTATTTT. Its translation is CASSPRTGRGSNTQYF.